This T cell receptor (beta chain) was sequenced in a study of siplizumab effects on memory and regulatory T cells. Germline CDR1 MGHRA, CDR2 YSYEKL. Trimming left V 3 bases short and J 6 bases short, with 6 bases between. CDR3 length: 11 residues. Clones were sequenced by immunoSEQ multiplex PCR, and TCRdb holds only the in-frame ones, with some missing. Of about 50,000 clones in the sample, about 93% were seen once. The chain has TRBV4-1 and TRBJ2-7, with D tentatively TRBD2 (5 bases). The clonotype comes from a human donor in good health. What was sequenced was CD8+ T cells sorted from blood. The CDR3 coding sequence is TGCGCCAGCAGCCAGAGGGCCGAGCAGTACTTC. This codes for CASSQRAEQYF.